The text below deals with one T cell receptor (beta chain). Documented treatment: oral pan-JAK inhibitor, 5-10 mg twice daily. The record originates from a study of CD8+ T cells in alopecia areata. The CDR3 runs to 12 residues. Germline V lookup: CDR1 SQVTM, CDR2 ANQGSEA. Deletions cut 5 bases from V and 1 base from J, with 8 bases between. Reverse transcription of extracted RNA yielded cDNA, which provided the sequencing template. Libraries were prepared by immunoSEQ multiplex PCR; TCRdb keeps only in-frame clonotypes and omits some of them. Of 90,000 to 150,000 clones detected, 58% appear once; the ten largest clones hold about 31%.

The specimen was CD8+ T cells sorted from blood, collected at week 4, from a patient treated with tofacitinib. The V call is TRBV29-1, the J call TRBJ1-1; D not certain. This TCR was recovered from a human donor with alopecia areata. The CDR3 sequence is CSVPSGNTEAFF. CDR3 nucleotide sequence: TGCAGCGTTCCGTCGGGGAACACTGAAGCTTTCTTT.